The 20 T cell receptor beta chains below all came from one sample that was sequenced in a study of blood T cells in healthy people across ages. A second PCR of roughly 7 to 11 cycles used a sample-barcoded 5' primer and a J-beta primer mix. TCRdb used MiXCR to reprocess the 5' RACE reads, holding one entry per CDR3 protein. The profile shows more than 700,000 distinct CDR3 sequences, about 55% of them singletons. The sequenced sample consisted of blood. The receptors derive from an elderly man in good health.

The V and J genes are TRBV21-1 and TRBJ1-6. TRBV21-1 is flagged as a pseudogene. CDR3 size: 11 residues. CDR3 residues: CASSKCSPLHF. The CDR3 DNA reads TGTGCCAGCAGCAAGTGTTCACCCCTCCACTTT.

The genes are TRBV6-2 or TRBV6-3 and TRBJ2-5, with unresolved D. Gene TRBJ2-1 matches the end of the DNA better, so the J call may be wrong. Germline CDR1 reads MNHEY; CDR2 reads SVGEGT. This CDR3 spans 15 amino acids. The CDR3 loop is CASSYGAPPLETQFF. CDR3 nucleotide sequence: TGTGCCAGCAGTTATGGTGCTCCCCCTTTAGAGACCCAGTTCTTC.

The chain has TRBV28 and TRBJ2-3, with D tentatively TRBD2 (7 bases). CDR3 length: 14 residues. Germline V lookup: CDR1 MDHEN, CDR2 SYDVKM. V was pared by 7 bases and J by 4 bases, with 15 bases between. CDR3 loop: CASTGGGRADTQYF. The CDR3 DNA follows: TGTGCCAGCACTGGGGGGGGGCGCGCAGATACGCAGTATTTT.

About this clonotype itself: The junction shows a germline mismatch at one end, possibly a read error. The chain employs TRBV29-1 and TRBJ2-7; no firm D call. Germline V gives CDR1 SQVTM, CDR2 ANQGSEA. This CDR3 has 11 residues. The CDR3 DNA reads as TGCAGCGTGGAAGCCCTTAGCGAGCAGTACTTC. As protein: CSVEALSEQYF.

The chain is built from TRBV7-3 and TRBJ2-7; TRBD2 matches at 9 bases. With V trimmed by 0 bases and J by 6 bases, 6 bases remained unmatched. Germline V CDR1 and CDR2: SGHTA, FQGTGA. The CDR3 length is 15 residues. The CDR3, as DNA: TGTGCCAGCAGCTTAACGGCGGCGGGAGGGGGCGAGCAGTACTTC. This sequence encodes CASSLTAAGGGEQYF.

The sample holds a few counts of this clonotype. CDR3 nucleotides: TGTGCCAGCATGAGGCCCCGCTCCTACGAGCAGTACTTC. Translation: CASMRPRSYEQYF. The rearrangement links TRBV6-5 to TRBJ2-7; D gene unclear. The V gene lost 7 bases and the J gene lost 0 bases, with 10 bases spanning the gap. The CDR3 length is 13 residues. CDR1 is MNHEY, CDR2 SVGAGI, per germline.

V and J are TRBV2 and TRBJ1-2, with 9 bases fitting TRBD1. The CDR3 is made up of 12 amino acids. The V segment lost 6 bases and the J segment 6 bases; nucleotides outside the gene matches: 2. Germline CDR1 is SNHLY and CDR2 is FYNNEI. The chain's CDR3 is CASRGTGNGYTF. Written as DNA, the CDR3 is TGTGCCAGCAGAGGGACAGGGAATGGCTACACCTTC.

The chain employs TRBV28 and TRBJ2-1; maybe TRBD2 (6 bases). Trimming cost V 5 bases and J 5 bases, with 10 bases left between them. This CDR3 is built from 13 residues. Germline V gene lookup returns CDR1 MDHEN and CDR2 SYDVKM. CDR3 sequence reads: CASSLAYHNEQFF. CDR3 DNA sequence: TGTGCCAGCAGTCTAGCGTACCACAATGAGCAGTTCTTC.

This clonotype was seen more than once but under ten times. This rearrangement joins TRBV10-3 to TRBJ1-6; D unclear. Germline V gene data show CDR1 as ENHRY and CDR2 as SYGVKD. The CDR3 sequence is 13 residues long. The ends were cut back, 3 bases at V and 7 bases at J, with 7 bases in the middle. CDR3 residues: CAISDNLNSPLHF. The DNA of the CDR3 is TGTGCCATCAGTGACAACCTGAATTCACCCCTCCACTTT.

The CDR3 region is CASSEEGTANYGYTF. The CDR3 nucleotides are TGTGCCAGCAGTGAAGAAGGGACCGCTAACTATGGCTACACCTTC. The chain couples TRBV6-1 to TRBJ1-2; D might be TRBD1 (5 bases). The CDR3 runs to 15 residues. Germline CDR1 reads MNHNS; CDR2 reads SASEGT. Trimming took off 1 base at V and 0 bases at J, with 9 bases between the two ends.

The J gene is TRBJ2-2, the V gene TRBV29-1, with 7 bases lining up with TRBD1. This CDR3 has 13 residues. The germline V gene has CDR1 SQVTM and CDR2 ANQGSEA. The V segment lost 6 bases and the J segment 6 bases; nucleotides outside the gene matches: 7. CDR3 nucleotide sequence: TGCAGCGTCACCGGGACAGAGTCCGGGGAGCTGTTTTTT. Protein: CSVTGTESGELFF.

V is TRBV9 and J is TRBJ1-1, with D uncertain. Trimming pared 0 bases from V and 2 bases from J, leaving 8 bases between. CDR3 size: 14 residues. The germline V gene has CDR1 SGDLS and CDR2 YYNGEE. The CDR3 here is CASSVALPNTEAFF. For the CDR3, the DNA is TGTGCCAGCAGCGTAGCCTTACCCAACACTGAAGCTTTCTTT.

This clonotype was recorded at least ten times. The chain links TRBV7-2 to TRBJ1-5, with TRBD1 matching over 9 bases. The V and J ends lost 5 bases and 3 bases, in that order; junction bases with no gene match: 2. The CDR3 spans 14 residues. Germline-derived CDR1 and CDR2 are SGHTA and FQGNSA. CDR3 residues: CASSRDRDNQPQHF. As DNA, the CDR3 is TGTGCCAGCAGCCGGGACAGGGACAATCAGCCCCAGCATTTT.

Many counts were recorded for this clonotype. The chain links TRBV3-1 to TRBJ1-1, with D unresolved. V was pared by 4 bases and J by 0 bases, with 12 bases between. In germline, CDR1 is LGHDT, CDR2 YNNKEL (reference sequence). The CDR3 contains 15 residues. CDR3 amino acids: CASSPAGSMNTEAFF. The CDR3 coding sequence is TGTGCCAGCAGCCCCGCCGGGTCCATGAACACTGAAGCTTTCTTT.

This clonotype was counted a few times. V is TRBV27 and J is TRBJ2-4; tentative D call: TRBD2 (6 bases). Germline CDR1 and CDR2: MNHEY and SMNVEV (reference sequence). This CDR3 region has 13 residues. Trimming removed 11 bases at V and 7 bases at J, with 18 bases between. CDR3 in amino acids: CAPLGGTGNIQYF. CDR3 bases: TGTGCCCCTCTTGGGGGGACGGGTAACATTCAGTACTTC.

The CDR3 nucleotides read TGTGCCAGCAGCTTATACGGGAACTCTGGGGCCAACGTCCTGACTTTC. It codes for CASSLYGNSGANVLTF. The chain carries TRBV7-9 and TRBJ2-6, with D possibly matching TRBD2 (5 bases). The CDR3 is 16 residues long. V dropped 2 bases and J dropped 0 bases, with 8 bases sitting between them. The germline V gene encodes CDR1 SEHNR and CDR2 FQNEAQ (reference sequence). Filled out from reference TRBV7-9 and TRBJ2-6, the complete variable domain reads DTGVSQNPRHKITKRGQNVTFRCDPISEHNRLYWYRQTLGQGPEFLTYFQNEAQLEKSRLLSDRFSAERPKGSFSTLEIQRTEQGDSAMYLCASSLYGNSGANVLTFGAGSRLTVL.

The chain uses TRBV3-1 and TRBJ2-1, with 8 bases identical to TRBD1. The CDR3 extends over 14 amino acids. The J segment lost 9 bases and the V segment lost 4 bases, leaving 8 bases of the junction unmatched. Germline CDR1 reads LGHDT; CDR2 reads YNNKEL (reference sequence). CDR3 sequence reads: CASSPGQGLTEQFF. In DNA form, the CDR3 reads TGTGCCAGCAGCCCAGGACAGGGCCTGACTGAGCAGTTCTTC.

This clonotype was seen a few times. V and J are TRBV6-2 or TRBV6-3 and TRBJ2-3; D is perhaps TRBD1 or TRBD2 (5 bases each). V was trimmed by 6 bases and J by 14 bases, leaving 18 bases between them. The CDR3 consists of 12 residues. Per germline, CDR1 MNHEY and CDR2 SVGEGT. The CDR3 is CASSPGTLYAYF. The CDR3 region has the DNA TGTGCCAGCAGCCCCGGGACCTTATACGCGTATTTT.

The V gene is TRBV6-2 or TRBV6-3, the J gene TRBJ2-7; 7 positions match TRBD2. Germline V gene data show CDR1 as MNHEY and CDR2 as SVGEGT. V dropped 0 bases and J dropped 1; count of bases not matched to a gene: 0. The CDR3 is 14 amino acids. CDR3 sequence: CASSYSGRSYEQYF. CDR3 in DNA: TGTGCCAGCAGTTACTCCGGGAGGTCCTACGAGCAGTACTTC.

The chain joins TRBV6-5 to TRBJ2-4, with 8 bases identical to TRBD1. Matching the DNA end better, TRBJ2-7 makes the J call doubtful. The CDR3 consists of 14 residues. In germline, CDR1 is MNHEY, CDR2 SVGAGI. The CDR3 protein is CASSYSPGQDEQYF. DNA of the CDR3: TGTGCCAGCAGTTACTCGCCGGGACAGGACGAGCAGTACTTC.